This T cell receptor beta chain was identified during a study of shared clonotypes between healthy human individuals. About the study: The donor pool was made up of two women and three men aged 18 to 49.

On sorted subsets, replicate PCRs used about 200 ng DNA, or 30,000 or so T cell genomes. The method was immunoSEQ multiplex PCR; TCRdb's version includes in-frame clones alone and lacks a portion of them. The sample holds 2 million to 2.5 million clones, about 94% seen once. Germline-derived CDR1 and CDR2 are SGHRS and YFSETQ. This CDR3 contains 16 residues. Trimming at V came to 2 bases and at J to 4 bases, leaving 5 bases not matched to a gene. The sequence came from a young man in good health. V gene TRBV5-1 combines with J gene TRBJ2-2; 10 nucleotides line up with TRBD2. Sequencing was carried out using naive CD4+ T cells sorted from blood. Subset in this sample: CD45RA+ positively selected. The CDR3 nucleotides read TGCGCCAGCAGCTTCCTAGCGGGAGACAGCACCGGGGAGCTGTTTTTT. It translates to CASSFLAGDSTGELFF.